The T cell receptor beta chain under discussion was sequenced for a study of early T cells in non-severe SARS-CoV-2 infection. This clonotype was observed a few times. The germline V gene has CDR1 DFQATT and CDR2 SNEGSKA (reference sequence). V lost 5 bases and J 1 base, leaving 15 bases between the germline ends. This CDR3 is 16 amino acids long. Individual cDNA molecules received unique molecular identifiers during library preparation. TCRdb ran MiXCR on the 5' RACE reads and lists one entry per CDR3 protein. The profile shows approximately 98,000 distinct CDR3 sequences, about 12% of them singletons.

The rearrangement joins TRBV20-1 to TRBJ1-6, with unresolved D. The TCR originated in an adult who was a healthcare worker with PCR-confirmed SARS-CoV-2 infection or an uninfected control (not recorded which). The sample was whole blood. The CDR3 region has the DNA TGCAGTGCTTCCTTTGGTTCCGAGTCCTATAATTCACCCCTCCACTTT. As protein: CSASFGSESYNSPLHF.